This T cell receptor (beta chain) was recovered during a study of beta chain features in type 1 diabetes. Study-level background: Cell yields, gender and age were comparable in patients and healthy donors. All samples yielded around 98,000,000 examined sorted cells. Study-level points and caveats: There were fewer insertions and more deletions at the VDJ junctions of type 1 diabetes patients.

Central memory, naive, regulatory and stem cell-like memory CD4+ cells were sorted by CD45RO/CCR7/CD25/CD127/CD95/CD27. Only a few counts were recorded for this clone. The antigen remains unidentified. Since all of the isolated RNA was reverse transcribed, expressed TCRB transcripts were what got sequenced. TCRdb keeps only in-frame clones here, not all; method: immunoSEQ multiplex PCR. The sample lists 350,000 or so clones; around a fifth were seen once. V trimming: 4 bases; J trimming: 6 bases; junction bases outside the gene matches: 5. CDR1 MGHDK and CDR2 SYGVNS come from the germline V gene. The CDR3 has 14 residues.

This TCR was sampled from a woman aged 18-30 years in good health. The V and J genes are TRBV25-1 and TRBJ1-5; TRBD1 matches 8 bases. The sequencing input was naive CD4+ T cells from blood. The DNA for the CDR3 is TGTGCCAGCAGTGTGGCAGGGGGCTTTCAGCCCCAGCATTTT. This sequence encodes CASSVAGGFQPQHF.